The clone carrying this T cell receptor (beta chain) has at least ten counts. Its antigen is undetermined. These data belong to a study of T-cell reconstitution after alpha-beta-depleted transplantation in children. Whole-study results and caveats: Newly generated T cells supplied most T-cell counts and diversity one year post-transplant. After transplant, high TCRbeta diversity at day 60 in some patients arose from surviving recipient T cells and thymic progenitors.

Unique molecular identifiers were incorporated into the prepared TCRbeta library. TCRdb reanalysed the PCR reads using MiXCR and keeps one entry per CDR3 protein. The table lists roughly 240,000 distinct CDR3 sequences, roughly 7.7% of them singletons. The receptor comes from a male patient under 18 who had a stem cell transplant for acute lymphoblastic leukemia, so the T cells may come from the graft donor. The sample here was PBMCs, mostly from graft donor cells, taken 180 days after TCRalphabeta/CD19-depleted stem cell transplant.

CDR3 protein: CASSFRTGENYEQYF. In nucleotides, the CDR3 is TGTGCCAGCAGCTTTCGGACAGGGGAGAACTACGAGCAGTACTTC. The chain employs TRBV9 and TRBJ2-7; 9 bases fit TRBD1. The germline CDR1 and CDR2 sequences are SGDLS and YYNGEE. This CDR3 region has 15 residues. V was pared by 4 bases and J by 3 bases, with 8 bases of the junction left unmatched.